The 13 T cell receptor beta chains below come from one sample, sequenced in a study of preoperative IRX-2 immunotherapy in early breast cancer. Only in-frame clones appear in the TCRdb table, and some are missing; sequencing was by immunoSEQ multiplex PCR. The table has about 19,000 clones, 85% seen once. Treatment noted: preoperative locoregional IRX-2 cytokine immunotherapy. This specimen was lymph node tissue, taken after IRX-2 immunotherapy. Receptors were obtained from a human donor with breast cancer.

The chain combines TRBV5-1 with TRBJ2-3, with D perhaps TRBD1 or TRBD2 (5 bases each). CDR3 size: 17 residues. Trimming took 1 base from V and 0 from J, leaving 15 bases between them. From germline, CDR1 is SGHRS and CDR2 YFSETQ. The CDR3 is CASSLLGTGPSTDTQYF. The CDR3 nucleotides are TGCGCCAGCAGCTTGCTCGGGACGGGACCGAGCACAGATACGCAGTATTTT.

The V gene is TRBV11-3, the J gene TRBJ2-1; no reliable D call. The germline V gene has CDR1 SGHNT and CDR2 YENEEA. The CDR3 consists of 16 residues. V lost 5 bases, J lost 0 bases, and 14 bases lay in between. The CDR3 is CASSPRALSSYNEQFF. The CDR3 region has the DNA TGTGCCAGCAGCCCCCGGGCACTAAGCTCCTACAATGAGCAGTTCTTC.

This clone was picked up one time. This chain links TRBV28 with TRBJ1-2; tentatively, D is TRBD1 (6 bases). CDR1 is MDHEN, CDR2 SYDVKM, per germline. CDR3 length: 14 amino acids. Trimming cost V 5 bases and J 7 bases, with 17 bases left between them. The CDR3 DNA is TGTGCCAGCAGTCTCCAGGGGACGATGAGTGGCTACACCTTC. Amino acid sequence: CASSLQGTMSGYTF.

The chain joins TRBV18 to TRBJ1-1; D is ambiguous. CDR3 length: 16 amino acids. CDR1 KGHSH and CDR2 LQKENI come from the germline V gene. Trimming took off 0 bases at V and 4 bases at J, with 15 bases between the two ends. DNA of the CDR3: TGTGCCAGCTCACCACCGATAGGACCGATTGGCACTGAAGCTTTCTTT. It is translated as CASSPPIGPIGTEAFF.

The chain has TRBV11-3 and TRBJ1-6; D is perhaps TRBD1 (5 bases). There are 14 residues in the CDR3. The ends were cut back, 5 bases at V and 5 bases at J, with 10 bases in the middle. CDR1 is SGHNT, CDR2 YENEEA, per germline. Written as DNA, the CDR3 is TGTGCCAGCAGCGGGGCAGCCAATAATTCACCCCTCCACTTT. Protein sequence: CASSGAANNSPLHF.

The chain is built from TRBV18 and TRBJ1-1; D is possibly TRBD1 (5 bases). Deletions cut 3 bases from V and 5 bases from J, with 13 bases between. CDR1 KGHSH and CDR2 LQKENI come from the germline V gene. CDR3 size: 14 residues. The DNA of the CDR3 is TGTGCCAGCTCACCCTCGCGGGGGGGGACTGAAGCTTTCTTT. Amino acid sequence: CASSPSRGGTEAFF.

The chain recombines TRBV28 with TRBJ2-5, with TRBD1 matching over 7 bases. The CDR3 consists of 14 residues. Germline V gene lookup returns CDR1 MDHEN and CDR2 SYDVKM. V was pared by 5 bases and J by 9 bases, with 12 bases of the junction left unmatched. The CDR3 loop reads CASSKQGPGAAQYF. CDR3 nucleotides: TGTGCCAGCAGTAAACAGGGGCCCGGAGCCGCCCAGTACTTC.

The V call is TRBV15, the J call TRBJ1-4, with D perhaps matching TRBD1 (5 bases). The V gene lost 0 bases and the J gene lost 7 bases, with 15 bases spanning the gap. CDR1 is LNHNV, CDR2 YYDKDF, per germline (reference sequence). The CDR3 spans 16 residues. This CDR3 is CATSRDLARAGEKLFF. The CDR3 DNA reads as TGTGCCACCAGCAGAGATTTGGCCAGGGCAGGTGAAAAACTGTTTTTT. Full variable domain (remainder filled in from reference TRBV15 and TRBJ1-4): DAMVIQNPRYQVTQFGKPVTLSCSQTLNHNVMYWYQQKSSQAPKLLFHYYDKDFNNEADTPDNFQSRRPNTSFCFLDIRSPGLGDTAMYLCATSRDLARAGEKLFFGSGTQLSVL.

The rearrangement uses TRBV7-5 and TRBJ1-1; the D call in the table, TRBD1, was not verified against the DNA. TRBV7-5 has pseudogene status. The CDR3 is 14 amino acids. The CDR3 nucleotides are TGTGCCAGCAGCCCCAGGACAGTTAGCACTGAAGCTTTCTTT. It encodes CASSPRTVSTEAFF.

This chain connects TRBV28 to TRBJ2-7, with 7 bases that match TRBD2. This CDR3 has 18 amino acids. The V segment lost 0 bases and the J segment 0 bases; nucleotides outside the gene matches: 11. Germline-derived CDR1 and CDR2 are MDHEN and SYDVKM. The CDR3 DNA follows: TGTGCCAGCAGTTTATGGAGCACTAGCGCCGGCCGCTCCTACGAGCAGTACTTC. Amino acids: CASSLWSTSAGRSYEQYF.

In its sample, this clone was seen once. The rearrangement links TRBV25-1 to TRBJ1-2; 8 bases match TRBD1. The CDR3 is 13 amino acids. The V segment lost 10 bases and the J segment 4 bases; nucleotides outside the gene matches: 8. Per germline, CDR1 MGHDK and CDR2 SYGVNS. DNA for the CDR3: TGTGCCACCGCAGAACAGGGGGGCTATGGCTACACCTTC. Its translation: CATAEQGGYGYTF.

The rearrangement links TRBV6-8 to TRBJ1-4, with a tentative D call TRBD1 (5 bases). Trimming shortened V by 5 bases and J by 4 bases, and 8 bases separated the two germline ends. The CDR3 sequence is 13 residues long. Germline CDR1 is MNHGY and CDR2 is SAAAGT. CDR3 in amino acids: CASSGQNNEKLFF. DNA of the CDR3: TGTGCCAGCAGTGGACAAAATAATGAAAAACTGTTTTTT.

The CDR3 here is CASSPLGTLRSYNSPLHF. The CDR3 coding sequence is TGTGCCAGCTCACCACTGGGTACCTTACGCTCCTATAATTCACCCCTCCACTTT. The chain has TRBV18 and TRBJ1-6; D call uncertain. The V end was cut by 1 base, the J end by 0 bases, with 13 bases between. CDR1 and CDR2 (germline): KGHSH, LQKENI. The CDR3 sequence is 18 residues long.